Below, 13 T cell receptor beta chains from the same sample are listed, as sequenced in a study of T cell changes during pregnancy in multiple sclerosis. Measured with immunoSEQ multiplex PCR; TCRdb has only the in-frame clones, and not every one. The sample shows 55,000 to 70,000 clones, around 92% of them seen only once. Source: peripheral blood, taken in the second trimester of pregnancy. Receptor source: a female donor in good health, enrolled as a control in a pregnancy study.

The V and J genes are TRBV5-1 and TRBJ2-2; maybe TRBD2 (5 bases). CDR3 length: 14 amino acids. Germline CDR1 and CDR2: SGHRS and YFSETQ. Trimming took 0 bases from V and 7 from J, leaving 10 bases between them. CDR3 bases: TGCGCCAGCAGCTTGGCTTTAGGGAGCGGGGAGCTGTTTTTT. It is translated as CASSLALGSGELFF. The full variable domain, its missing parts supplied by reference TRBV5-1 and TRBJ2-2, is KAGVTQTPRYLIKTRGQQVTLSCSPISGHRSVSWYQQTPGQGLQFLFEYFSETQRNKGNFPGRFSGRQFSNSRSEMNVSTLELGDSALYLCASSLALGSGELFFGEGSRLTVL.

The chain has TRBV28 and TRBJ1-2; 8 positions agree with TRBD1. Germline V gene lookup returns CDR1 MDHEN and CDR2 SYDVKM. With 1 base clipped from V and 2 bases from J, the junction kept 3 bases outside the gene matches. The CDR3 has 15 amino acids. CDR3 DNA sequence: TGTGCCAGCAGTTTATCAGGGGGCATGAACTATGGCTACACCTTC. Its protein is CASSLSGGMNYGYTF.

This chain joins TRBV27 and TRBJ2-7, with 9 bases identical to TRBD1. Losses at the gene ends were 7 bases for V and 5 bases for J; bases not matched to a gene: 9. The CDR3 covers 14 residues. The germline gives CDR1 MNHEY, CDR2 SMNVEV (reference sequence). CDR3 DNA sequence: TGTGCCAGCACCTCCGGGACAGGGACCCACGAGCAGTACTTC. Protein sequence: CASTSGTGTHEQYF.

This CDR3 reads CASSPKRDRGYTF. CDR3 DNA: TGTGCCAGCAGCCCCAAAAGGGACAGGGGCTACACCTTC. This chain joins TRBV28 and TRBJ1-2, with 8 bases matching TRBD1. The V gene end was trimmed by 6 bases and the J gene end by 8 bases; junction bases not matched to a gene: 8. Germline values: CDR1 MDHEN, CDR2 SYDVKM. The CDR3 consists of 13 residues.

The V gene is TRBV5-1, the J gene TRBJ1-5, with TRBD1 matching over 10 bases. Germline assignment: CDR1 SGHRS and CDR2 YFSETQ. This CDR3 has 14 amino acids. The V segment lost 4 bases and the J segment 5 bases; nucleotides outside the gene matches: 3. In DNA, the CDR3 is TGCGCCAGCAGCCCCGGGACAGGGGATCAGCCCCAGCATTTT. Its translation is CASSPGTGDQPQHF.

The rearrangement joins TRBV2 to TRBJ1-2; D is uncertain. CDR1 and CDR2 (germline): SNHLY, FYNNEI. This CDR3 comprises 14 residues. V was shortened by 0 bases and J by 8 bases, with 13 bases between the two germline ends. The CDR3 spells CASSEAREGGGYTF. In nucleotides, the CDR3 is TGTGCCAGCAGTGAAGCGCGTGAGGGAGGGGGCTACACCTTC.

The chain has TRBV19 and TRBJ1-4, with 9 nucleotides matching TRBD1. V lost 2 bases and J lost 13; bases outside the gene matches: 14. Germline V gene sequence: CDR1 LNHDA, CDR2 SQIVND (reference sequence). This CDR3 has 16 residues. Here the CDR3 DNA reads TGTGCCAGTAGTATAATTTTTAAGGACAGGGGTCAAGGACTGTTTTTT. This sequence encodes CASSIIFKDRGQGLFF.

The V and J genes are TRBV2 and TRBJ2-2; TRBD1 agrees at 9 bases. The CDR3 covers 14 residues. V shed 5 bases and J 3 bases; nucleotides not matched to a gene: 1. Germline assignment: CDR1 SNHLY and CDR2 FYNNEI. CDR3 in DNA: TGTGCCAGCAGTTGGACAGGGGACACCGGGGAGCTGTTTTTT. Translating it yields CASSWTGDTGELFF.

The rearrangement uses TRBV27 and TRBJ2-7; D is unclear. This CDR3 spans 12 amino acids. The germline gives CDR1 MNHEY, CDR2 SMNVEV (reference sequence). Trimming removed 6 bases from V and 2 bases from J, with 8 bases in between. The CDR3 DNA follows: TGTGCCAGCAGCTCCCTTCCCTACGAGCAGTACTTC. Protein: CASSSLPYEQYF.

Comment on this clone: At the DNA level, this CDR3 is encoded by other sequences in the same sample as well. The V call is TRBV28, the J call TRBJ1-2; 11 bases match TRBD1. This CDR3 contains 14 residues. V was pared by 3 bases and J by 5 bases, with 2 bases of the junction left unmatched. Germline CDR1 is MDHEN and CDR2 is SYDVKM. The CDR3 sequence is CASSLGTGGYGYTF. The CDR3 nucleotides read TGTGCCAGCAGTTTGGGGACAGGGGGGTATGGCTACACCTTC.

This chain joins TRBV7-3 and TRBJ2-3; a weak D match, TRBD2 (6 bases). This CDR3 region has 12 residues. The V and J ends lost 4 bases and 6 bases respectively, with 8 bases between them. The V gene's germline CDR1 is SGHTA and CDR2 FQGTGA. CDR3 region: CASSSRGDTQYF. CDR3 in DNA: TGTGCCAGCAGCTCCCGGGGGGATACGCAGTATTTT. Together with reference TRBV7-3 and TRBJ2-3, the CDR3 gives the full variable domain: GAGVSQTPSNKVTEKGKYVELRCDPISGHTALYWYRQSLGQGPEFLIYFQGTGAADDSGLPNDRFFAVRPEGSVSTLKIQRTERGDSAVYLCASSSRGDTQYFGPGTRLTVL.

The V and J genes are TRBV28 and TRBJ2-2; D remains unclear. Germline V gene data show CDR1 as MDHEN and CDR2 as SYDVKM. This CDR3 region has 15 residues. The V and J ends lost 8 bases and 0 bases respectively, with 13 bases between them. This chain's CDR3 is CASRTQASNTGELFF. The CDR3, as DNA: TGTGCCAGCCGAACCCAAGCTTCGAACACCGGGGAGCTGTTTTTT.

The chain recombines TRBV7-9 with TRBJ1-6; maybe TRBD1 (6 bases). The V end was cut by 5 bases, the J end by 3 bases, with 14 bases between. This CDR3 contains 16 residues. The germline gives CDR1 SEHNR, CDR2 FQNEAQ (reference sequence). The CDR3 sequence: CASSQDSDFYNSPLHF. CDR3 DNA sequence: TGTGCCAGCAGCCAGGACAGCGATTTCTATAATTCACCCCTCCACTTT.